Listed here are 5 T cell receptor beta chains from one sample, sequenced in a study of blood T cell repertoires in COVID-19. Generated by immunoSEQ multiplex PCR, the TCRdb table keeps only in-frame clones and is missing some. The table lists over 250,000 clones, about nine tenths of them singletons. Sequencing was performed on peripheral blood. The receptor source for this set is a man between 45 and 60 years old with acute or convalescent COVID-19.

V usage is TRBV9 and J usage is TRBJ1-1; 8 bases match TRBD1. This CDR3 spans 15 amino acids. From germline, CDR1 is SGDLS and CDR2 YYNGEE. J lost 1 base, V lost 4 bases, and 6 bases had no gene match. CDR3 in amino acids: CASSTGGATNTEAFF. Here the CDR3 DNA reads TGTGCCAGCAGCACAGGGGGGGCAACGAACACTGAAGCTTTCTTT.

CDR3 bases: TGTGCCAGCAGTTACTCCGGGGGGCAAAGCGGGGAGCTGTTTTTT. Its protein product is CASSYSGGQSGELFF. The rearrangement uses TRBV6-5 and TRBJ2-2, with a weak D call TRBD2 (7 bases). This CDR3 region has 15 residues. V shed 0 bases and J shed 7 bases, with 12 bases lying between them. Germline lookup yields CDR1 MNHEY and CDR2 SVGAGI.

The V gene is TRBV9, the J gene TRBJ1-3; TRBD1 agrees at 7 bases. V gave up 0 bases and J gave up 0 bases; unmatched junction bases: 6. The CDR3 runs 17 residues. Germline values: CDR1 SGDLS, CDR2 YYNGEE. The CDR3 DNA reads TGTGCCAGCAGCGTAGGAGGGGGCCAAAGCTCTGGAAACACCATATATTTT. This encodes CASSVGGGQSSGNTIYF.

V is TRBV6-6 and J is TRBJ2-1; 7 bases align to TRBD1. With V trimmed by 5 bases and J by 5 bases, 24 bases remained unmatched. The CDR3 spans 20 residues. CDR1 MNHNY and CDR2 SVGAGI come from the germline V gene (reference sequence). CDR3 bases: TGTGCCAGCAGTCCCGACATGGGCCTGACAGGGCCACTTTCTCACAATGAGCAGTTCTTC. Translated, it gives CASSPDMGLTGPLSHNEQFF.

The genes are TRBV13 and TRBJ2-5; TRBD1 aligns across 9 bases. The germline gives CDR1 PRHDT, CDR2 FYEKMQ (reference sequence). This CDR3 comprises 14 residues. The trim removed 5 bases at V and 2 bases at J, leaving 3 bases unmatched. The CDR3 bases are TGTGCCAGCAGCCTTGGGACAGGGCAAGAGACCCAGTACTTC. It yields the protein CASSLGTGQETQYF.